The 32 T cell receptor beta chains below all came from one sample that was sequenced in a study of OX40 agonist ivuxolimab in advanced cancers. The library relied on the immunoSEQ multiplex PCR assay. In its TCRdb copy, this immuneACCESS table keeps in-frame sequences only and misses some clones. Where compared with another copy, unresolved V genes explain less than half of these, and the others have no known cause. The sample records about 26,000 clones, more than 70% of which are singletons. 11% to 15% of the sample comes from the top ten. The sequenced sample was CD4+ or CD8+ T cells sorted from blood, obtained in a trial of the OX40 agonist ivuxolimab. Every receptor here comes from an adult with an advanced solid tumor such as melanoma, head and neck, liver or kidney cancer.

The chain employs TRBV20-1 and TRBJ2-1; D possibly matches TRBD1 or TRBD2 (5 bases each). CDR1 is DFQATT, CDR2 SNEGSKA, per germline (reference sequence). V lost 3 bases and J lost 5, with 5 bases in between. This CDR3 is 11 amino acids long. CDR3 amino acids: CSARGDNEQFF. The CDR3 DNA sequence: TGCAGTGCTAGGGGGGACAATGAGCAGTTCTTC.

The chain combines TRBV18 with TRBJ1-6, with a tentative D call TRBD1 (6 bases). V was pared by 4 bases and J by 3 bases, with 10 bases between. Germline CDR1 reads KGHSH; CDR2 reads LQKENI. This CDR3 has 15 residues. CDR3 region: CASSQWTDYNSPLHF. CDR3 coding DNA: TGTGCCAGCTCACAGTGGACAGACTATAATTCACCCCTCCACTTT.

The CDR3 protein is CASSSQQTYQPQHF. CDR3 nucleotide sequence: TGTGCCAGCAGCTCGCAGCAGACTTATCAGCCCCAGCATTTT. The chain couples TRBV7-2 to TRBJ1-5; D is ambiguous. CDR1 is SGHTA, CDR2 FQGNSA, per germline. Trimming took off 4 bases at V and 5 bases at J, with 12 bases between the two ends. This CDR3 comprises 14 residues.

J is TRBJ1-2 and V is TRBV4-2, with 8 bases matching TRBD1. Germline assignment: CDR1 LGHNA and CDR2 YNFKEQ. V shed 1 base and J 3 bases; nucleotides not matched to a gene: 7. The CDR3 runs 16 residues. As DNA, the CDR3 is TGTGCCAGCAGCCAAGCGACAGGACAGGGCTACTATGGCTACACCTTC. It specifies CASSQATGQGYYGYTF.

The chain has TRBV4-3 and TRBJ1-2; D is possibly TRBD1 (5 bases). With 4 bases removed from V and 5 bases from J, the gap between germline ends came to 20 bases. Germline CDR1 and CDR2: LGHNA and YSLEER. This CDR3 is 16 amino acids long. The CDR3 reads CASSPNWVGVGYGYTF. DNA of the CDR3: TGCGCCAGCAGCCCGAATTGGGTAGGGGTAGGTTATGGCTACACCTTC.

The V gene is TRBV6-5, the J gene TRBJ2-7; D uncertain. The CDR3 has 14 residues. V was clipped by 3 bases and J by 0 bases, with 9 bases between them. Germline CDR1 MNHEY, CDR2 SVGAGI. The CDR3 DNA is TGTGCCAGCAGTTATTTGGAGAACTCCTACGAGCAGTACTTC. This encodes CASSYLENSYEQYF.

V is TRBV29-1 and J is TRBJ1-5; D is perhaps TRBD1 (5 bases). In germline, CDR1 is SQVTM, CDR2 ANQGSEA. V was clipped by 0 bases and J by 7 bases, with 7 bases between them. The CDR3 spans 12 residues. The CDR3 loop is CSVEEAGQPQHF. The CDR3 DNA sequence: TGCAGCGTTGAAGAGGCAGGGCAGCCCCAGCATTTT. Supplemented by reference TRBV29-1 and TRBJ1-5, the full variable domain reads SAVISQKPSRDICQRGTSLTIQCQVDSQVTMMFWYRQQPGQSLTLIATANQGSEATYESGFVIDKFPISRPNLTFSTLTVSNMSPEDSSIYLCSVEEAGQPQHFGDGTRLSIL.

Remarks on this clone: This CDR3 is also generated by other DNA sequences in the sample. The gene calls are TRBV7-9 and TRBJ1-1, with D unclear. The CDR3 is made up of 14 amino acids. V was cut by 4 bases and J by 2 bases, with 11 bases left in between. Germline CDR1 and CDR2: SEHNR and FQNEAQ (reference sequence). Here the CDR3 reads CASSSGRANTEAFF. The CDR3 DNA sequence: TGTGCCAGCAGCTCAGGACGGGCTAACACTGAAGCTTTCTTT.

The chain recombines TRBV30 with TRBJ2-7; D may be TRBD2 (5 bases). There are 13 residues in the CDR3. V was clipped by 0 bases and J by 1 base, with 7 bases between them. Germline CDR1 is GTSNPN and CDR2 is SVGIG (reference sequence). The CDR3 spells CAWSVGGSYEQYF. CDR3 in DNA: TGTGCCTGGAGTGTGGGCGGGTCCTACGAGCAGTACTTC.

This clone appeared a single time. The CDR3 DNA sequence: TGTGCCAGCAGCCAATTGGGGGTAGTAGCCACTGAAGCTTTCTTT. It translates to CASSQLGVVATEAFF. The chain recombines TRBV14 with TRBJ1-1, with D perhaps matching TRBD1 (5 bases). This CDR3 is built from 15 residues. Looked up from germline, CDR1 is SGHDN and CDR2 is FVKESK. V lost 2 bases, J lost 4 bases, and 14 bases lay in between.

The chain carries TRBV7-3 and TRBJ2-2; no definite D call. The CDR3 length is 13 residues. V lost 5 bases to trimming and J lost 6 bases, with 10 bases between them. CDR1 and CDR2 (germline): SGHTA, FQGTGA. CDR3 amino acids: CASSPPRPGELFF. In DNA form, the CDR3 reads TGTGCCAGCAGCCCTCCTAGGCCCGGGGAGCTGTTTTTT.

The chain employs TRBV11-2 and TRBJ2-5; possibly TRBD2 for D (7 bases). Germline V gives CDR1 SGHAT, CDR2 FQNNGV. The CDR3 length is 17 residues. V was shortened by 5 bases and J by 4 bases, with 23 bases between the two germline ends. The CDR3 loop is CASSPFPRGASGETQYF. The DNA for the CDR3 is TGTGCCAGCAGCCCTTTTCCCCGGGGGGCCTCGGGAGAGACCCAGTACTTC. Together with reference TRBV11-2 and TRBJ2-5, the CDR3 gives the full variable domain: EAGVAQSPRYKIIEKRQSVAFWCNPISGHATLYWYQQILGQGPKLLIQFQNNGVVDDSQLPKDRFSAERLKGVDSTLKIQPAKLEDSAVYLCASSPFPRGASGETQYFGPGTRLLVL.

The rearrangement uses TRBV6-5 and TRBJ1-1; 7 bases fit TRBD1. The germline gives CDR1 MNHEY, CDR2 SVGAGI. The CDR3 length is 15 residues. V shed 1 base and J 6 bases; nucleotides not matched to a gene: 8. The CDR3 sequence is CASSYLGQNLAEAFF. For the CDR3, the DNA is TGTGCCAGCAGTTACTTGGGACAGAACTTGGCTGAAGCTTTCTTT.

The chain joins TRBV11-3 to TRBJ2-1; 9 nucleotides align to TRBD2. Germline CDR1 and CDR2: SGHNT and YENEEA. The CDR3 is 15 residues long. V was pared by 6 bases and J by 7 bases, with 10 bases of the junction left unmatched. In DNA, the CDR3 is TGTGCCAGCAGTCCGGGCGGCGGGGGGGCTAATGAGCAGTTCTTC. Amino acid sequence: CASSPGGGGANEQFF.

V is TRBV18 and J is TRBJ2-3; D remains ambiguous. In germline, CDR1 is KGHSH, CDR2 LQKENI. This CDR3 is 15 amino acids long. Between the trimmed V and J ends, which lost 2 bases and 0 bases, there was a span of 9 bases. CDR3 in amino acids: CASSPSLLSTDTQYF. CDR3 nucleotide sequence: TGTGCCAGCTCACCAAGCCTCCTTAGCACAGATACGCAGTATTTT.

By its share, this clone is medium-sized. The chain has TRBV19 and TRBJ1-2; TRBD1 is a possible D gene (6 bases). The V gene lost 0 bases and the J gene lost 7 bases, with 12 bases spanning the gap. CDR1 LNHDA and CDR2 SQIVND come from the germline V gene (reference sequence). This CDR3 region has 14 residues. This chain's CDR3 is CASSIEIQGGGYTF. CDR3 DNA: TGTGCCAGTAGTATAGAGATACAGGGAGGTGGCTACACCTTC.

This sequence joins TRBV5-8 and TRBJ2-7; D is uncertain. This CDR3 contains 14 residues. V was shortened by 0 bases and J by 3 bases, with 10 bases between the two germline ends. CDR1 and CDR2 from the germline V gene are SGHTS and YDEGEE. The CDR3 reads CASSLVPASYEQYF. CDR3 coding DNA: TGTGCCAGCAGCTTGGTTCCAGCGAGCTACGAGCAGTACTTC.

This clone was observed a single time. V is TRBV5-1 and J is TRBJ2-5, with D perhaps matching TRBD1 (6 bases). This CDR3 spans 14 amino acids. V was trimmed by 0 bases and J by 1 base, leaving 7 bases between them. In germline, CDR1 is SGHRS, CDR2 YFSETQ. The CDR3 is CASSLGGLQETQYF. The CDR3 DNA reads TGCGCCAGCAGCTTGGGGGGGCTCCAAGAGACCCAGTACTTC.

The rearrangement joins TRBV7-9 to TRBJ1-6, with a weak D call TRBD1 (6 bases). This CDR3 spans 14 amino acids. Between the trimmed V and J ends, which lost 2 bases and 14 bases, there was a span of 16 bases. Looked up from germline, CDR1 is SEHNR and CDR2 is FQNEAQ (reference sequence). CDR3 nucleotides: TGTGCCAGCAGCTTAATCGGGGGCGCTGGGGCCCTCCACTTT. Protein: CASSLIGGAGALHF.

The rearrangement joins TRBV19 to TRBJ1-3; 7 bases align to TRBD1. Germline values: CDR1 LNHDA, CDR2 SQIVND (reference sequence). This CDR3 spans 16 amino acids. The V gene end was trimmed by 3 bases and the J gene end by 0 bases; junction bases not matched to a gene: 5. The CDR3 nucleotides read TGTGCCAGTAGTATTCCGGGACAGAGCTCTGGAAACACCATATATTTT. Residues: CASSIPGQSSGNTIYF.

This clone is medium-sized within its sample. The rearrangement links TRBV7-2 to TRBJ2-7; no clear D. Deletions cut 1 base from V and 3 bases from J, with 4 bases between. Per germline, CDR1 SGHTA and CDR2 FQGNSA. CDR3 length equals 12 residues. As DNA, the CDR3 is TGTGCCAGCAGCTTAGTTGTCTACGAGCAGTACTTC. Protein sequence: CASSLVVYEQYF.

The chain employs TRBV19 and TRBJ1-4; the D is unclear. This CDR3 contains 16 residues. V lost 3 bases and J lost 4, with 15 bases in between. Germline V gene sequence: CDR1 LNHDA, CDR2 SQIVND (reference sequence). CDR3 sequence reads: CASSISSQYGNEKLFF. DNA of the CDR3: TGTGCCAGTAGTATTTCGAGTCAGTACGGTAATGAAAAACTGTTTTTT.

The chain has TRBV25-1 and TRBJ2-7; D gene uncertain. Germline-derived CDR1 and CDR2 are MGHDK and SYGVNS. V lost 4 bases and J lost 7, with 5 bases in between. The CDR3 has 10 amino acids. DNA of the CDR3: TGTGCCAGCAGTGCGGCGGAGCAGTACTTC. It codes for CASSAAEQYF.

About this clone: Different DNA sequences within this sample yield the same CDR3. The chain combines TRBV9 with TRBJ2-5; no definite D call. This CDR3 region has 13 residues. The germline CDR1 and CDR2 sequences are SGDLS and YYNGEE. The V and J ends lost 4 bases and 2 bases respectively, with 9 bases between them. The CDR3 reads CASSLARQETQYF. The CDR3 DNA sequence: TGTGCCAGCAGCTTGGCCCGGCAAGAGACCCAGTACTTC. The whole variable domain, remainder taken from reference TRBV9 and TRBJ2-5, is DSGVTQTPKHLITATGQRVTLRCSPRSGDLSVYWYQQSLDQGLQFLIQYYNGEERAKGNILERFSAQQFPDLHSELNLSSLELGDSALYFCASSLARQETQYFGPGTRLLVL.

The chain joins TRBV5-1 to TRBJ2-5; possibly TRBD2 for D (5 bases). Trimming removed 4 bases at V and 5 bases at J, with 24 bases between. The germline gives CDR1 SGHRS, CDR2 YFSETQ. The CDR3 totals 17 residues. The CDR3 loop is CASSRLNPGSLEETQYF. CDR3 nucleotide sequence: TGCGCCAGCAGCCGATTAAACCCGGGATCCCTAGAGGAGACCCAGTACTTC.

Sample share makes this clone medium-sized (0.01 to 0.1%). V usage is TRBV19 and J usage is TRBJ1-1, with TRBD1 identical over 8 bases. The V gene end was trimmed by 7 bases and the J gene end by 1 base; junction bases not matched to a gene: 5. From germline, CDR1 is LNHDA and CDR2 SQIVND (reference sequence). The CDR3 totals 14 residues. The CDR3 bases are TGTGCCAGTAAACCCGGGACAGGGAACACTGAAGCTTTCTTT. Translating gives CASKPGTGNTEAFF.

This clone was found a few times. The chain uses TRBV6-5 and TRBJ2-7; D unclear. V lost 0 bases and J lost 3, with 6 bases in between. This CDR3 is built from 13 residues. CDR1 MNHEY and CDR2 SVGAGI come from the germline V gene. CDR3: CASSYSRGYEQYF. CDR3 bases: TGTGCCAGCAGTTACTCGCGTGGCTACGAGCAGTACTTC.

J is TRBJ2-1 and V is TRBV5-4, with D unclear. Germline loops: CDR1 SGHNT, CDR2 YYREEE (reference sequence). This CDR3 is 14 amino acids long. V lost 1 base to trimming and J lost 4 bases, with 9 bases between them. The CDR3 coding sequence is TGTGCCAGCAGCTTGTCCAGCGTTTACAATGAGCAGTTCTTC. It translates to CASSLSSVYNEQFF.

This clone appeared a few times. The chain joins TRBV12-5 to TRBJ1-5; D gene uncertain. V lost 7 bases to trimming and J lost 7 bases, with 11 bases between them. This CDR3 is 12 amino acids long. Germline CDR1 LGHNT, CDR2 FRNRAP. The CDR3 sequence is CASVGGNQPQHF. The CDR3 DNA sequence: TGTGCTAGTGTCGGTGGAAACCAGCCCCAGCATTTT.

The chain joins TRBV14 to TRBJ2-3; D gene unclear. Per the germline V gene, CDR1 is SGHDN and CDR2 is FVKESK. The CDR3 extends over 15 amino acids. V was shortened by 1 base and J by 0 bases, with 8 bases between the two germline ends. The CDR3 here is CASSQGRPSTDTQYF. In nucleotides, the CDR3 is TGTGCCAGCAGCCAAGGACGCCCTAGCACAGATACGCAGTATTTT.

This clone came up a few times. V usage is TRBV5-1 and J usage is TRBJ1-3; 8 nucleotides agree with TRBD1. This CDR3 has 15 residues. Germline CDR1 SGHRS, CDR2 YFSETQ. Germline trimming cut 0 bases from V and 4 bases from J; bases unmatched to any gene: 3. CDR3 sequence: CASSLGTGYGNTIYF. DNA of the CDR3: TGCGCCAGCAGCTTGGGGACAGGGTACGGAAACACCATATATTTT.

Points on this clone: Compared with germline, one end of the junction differs, possibly owing to a read error. The chain recombines TRBV28 with TRBJ2-2; 10 nucleotides match TRBD1. CDR1 is MDHEN, CDR2 SYDVKM, per germline. The CDR3 extends over 17 amino acids. The CDR3 DNA sequence: TGTGCCAGCAGTTTACCTAGGGGACAGGGGAACGCCGGGGAGCTGTTTTTT. Residues: CASSLPRGQGNAGELFF.